This T cell receptor beta chain was recovered during a study of T cells in Graves' hyperthyroidism and ophthalmopathy. On the study more broadly: Peripheral blood was taken when the disease was first diagnosed, before any treatment began.

Amplified TCR beta CDR3 regions derived from RNA transcripts. With the HTBI primer set, the TCR CDR3 went through a first round of RT-PCR. TCRdb re-called the multiplex PCR reads through MiXCR, storing one row per CDR3 protein. The sample contains around 200,000 distinct CDR3 sequences, about 18% of which appear only once. This CDR3 region has 16 residues. The J segment lost 6 bases and the V segment lost 2 bases, leaving 8 bases of the junction unmatched. Germline CDR1 is MNHEY and CDR2 is SMNVEV (reference sequence). This rearrangement joins TRBV27 to TRBJ2-1; 9 bases are shared with TRBD2. The clonotype originates from a woman aged 45-65 years with Graves' hyperthyroidism. Input material: blood. CDR3 residues: CASSLEESGGFNEQFF. Written as DNA, the CDR3 is TGTGCCAGCAGTTTAGAGGAAAGCGGGGGGTTCAATGAGCAGTTCTTC.